The TCR beta chain under discussion was sequenced for a study of CD8+ T cells in alopecia areata. This clone was found a few times. Its antigen is as yet unknown. Overall study results and limits: Many expanded lesional clones persisted in scalp and blood during tofacitinib treatment. One nonresponder makes the tie between baseline CD8+ expansion and response uncertain.

Sample treatment: oral pan-JAK inhibitor, 5-10 mg twice daily. Researchers gathered lesional scalp punch biopsies and peripheral blood from patients with alopecia areata. Sorted out of PBMCs were CD4+ T cells and CD8+ T cells. Per the germline V gene, CDR1 is SGDLS and CDR2 is YYNGEE. The CDR3 length is 17 residues. V lost 7 bases, J lost 3 bases, and 7 bases stayed unmatched. The sequencing template was cDNA reverse transcribed from extracted RNA. Using immunoSEQ multiplex PCR, the repertoire was profiled, and TCRdb retains in-frame clones only, with some absent. The sample has roughly 110,000 clones; approximately 51% are singletons.

The sequencing here drew on CD4+ T cells sorted from blood, taken at week 24, from a patient treated with tofacitinib. This chain joins TRBV9 and TRBJ2-6; TRBD2 matches at 13 bases. This TCR was recovered from a human donor with alopecia areata. CDR3 sequence (DNA): TGTGCCAGCGCTGGACTAGCGGGGGAGTTTGGGGCCAACGTCCTGACTTTC. This sequence encodes CASAGLAGEFGANVLTF.